The TCR beta chain under discussion was sequenced for a study of shared clonotypes between healthy human individuals. The overall study: Three plates each covered CD4 naive and memory; CD8 naive two, CD8 memory one. Study-wide results and caveats: Only blood underwent sampling, and tissue repertoires likely differ.

Generated by immunoSEQ multiplex PCR, the TCRdb table keeps only in-frame clones and is missing some. The sample records 1.5 million to 1.9 million clones, under 99% being singletons. Trimming removed 6 bases from V and 12 bases from J, with 17 bases in between. Germline values: CDR1 MNHEY, CDR2 SVGAGI. CDR3 size: 12 residues. A word on this clone: The antigen is unknown.

Sequencing was carried out using naive CD4+ T cells sorted from blood. The sample's subset: CD45RA+ positively selected. This chain joins TRBV6-5 and TRBJ1-1, with D possibly TRBD1 on 5 matching bases. The TCR comes from a man between 25 and 39 years old in good health. CDR3 region: CASSHGGNGTFF. The CDR3 DNA reads as TGTGCCAGCAGCCATGGGGGGAACGGAACTTTCTTT.